This note documents a single T cell receptor (beta chain) sequence. This clone was detected a few times. Which antigen it targets is not known. No base qualities exist here, and no much larger clone lies one base off it. The High Capacity cDNA Reverse Transcription Kit was used to reverse transcribe all of the isolated RNA, meaning that expressed TCRB transcripts were what got sequenced. Naive, central memory and regulatory T cell samples underwent deep immunoSEQ sequencing, averaging approximately 3.3 million total reads per sample. After sorted cells were lysed in RLT buffer, RNA was extracted with DNase-treated RNeasy Micro or Mini kits, with the choice depending on cell number. To prevent cross-contamination, every cell subset was processed on its own, while patient and healthy donor samples were processed together. TCRB sequences were amplified from cDNA with the immunoSEQ multiplex PCR, producing 87-bp fragments spanning the CDR3 region. The amplicons were sequenced using the Illumina HiSeq platform. On the authors' methods: Synthetic template baselines were used to correct PCR bias computationally, reads within Hamming distance 2 were collapsed, and singletons that could not be merged were discarded. Reads were aligned against IMGT to assign V, D and J genes, CDR3 length and insertions or deletions at six rearrangement sites. Within each subset, clonotype counts were normalized to the number of sorted cells before true diversity and Gini coefficients were calculated with the tcR R package. The overlap coefficient, calculated on TCRB nucleotide sequences, was used to quantify repertoire sharing. Out-of-frame TCRB sequences from naive cells were analyzed as a proxy for the pre-selection repertoire. TCRdb limited this immuneACCESS table to in-frame rearrangements with V and J called. A share of clones is missing; checked studies link under half to unresolved V genes, and the rest is unexplained. The V and J calls and clone size were taken over from that table, and D and trimming were inferred from the DNA. Across this sample there are about 240,000 clones, with 11% to 15% seen only once. The ten most abundant clones make up approximately 0.02% of the sample.

The sample belongs to a study of beta chain features in type 1 diabetes (dated 2018 in TCRdb). Describing the broader study: Patients and healthy donors did not differ in mean age, gender distribution, total cell number or subset yield. Across all samples, about 110 million sorted cells were examined, and cell number per subset correlated strongly with RNA yield. In the study, TCRB repertoires of sorted circulating CD4+ T cell subsets from recently diagnosed type 1 diabetes patients were compared with those of matched healthy donors. Regulatory and stem cell-like memory subsets were obtained from only 8 patients and roughly 8 healthy donors, while naive and central memory subsets were obtained from all 30 or so donors. The study at large found these results: Naive, central memory and regulatory TCRB repertoires appeared to be more alike among patients than among healthy donors. Because cDNA was sequenced instead of genomic DNA, activated cells with high expression could be over-represented, although the groups did not differ in activation or CD3 levels. PCR might favor shorter templates, but patient and control samples were amplified and corrected together, so any skew would affect both groups equally. At VDJ recombination sites, patients with type 1 diabetes made fewer insertions and deleted more nucleotides, a pattern implying thymic rearrangement abnormalities. A moderate but significant shortening of TCRB CDR3 length was observed in type 1 diabetes patients in all four CD4+ subsets. Only small numbers of individuals were included in the HLA sub-analyses, which left unresolved whether HLA type had any influence on TCRB rearrangement.

Trimming takes 3 bases from V and 5 bases from J, and the germline ends sit 14 bases apart. CDR1 and CDR2 are drawn from the germline V gene: SGHRS, YFSETQ. The CDR3 has 14 amino acids, counting the end cysteine and phenylalanine. Left in the record is the CDR3 DNA by itself, 42 bases read in frame from the first base. From each donor, a single peripheral blood sample of approximately 0.11 L on average was drawn into heparinised tubes. Naive, central memory, regulatory and stem cell-like memory CD4+ T cells were sorted on a BD FACSAria II using a panel including CD45RO, CCR7, CD25, CD127, CD95 and CD27. Purity was above 95% for every sorted population. PBMCs were isolated right away by Lymphoprep density gradient centrifugation and were stained directly, without culture. So that batch effects would be minimized, each experiment stained and sorted samples in pairs, pairing one healthy donor with one patient.

The clonotype originates from a young man with type 1 diabetes. The specimen was naive CD4+ T cells from blood. The cell subset or site label corresponds to: true naive CD4+ T cells. The chain was built from TRBV5-1 and TRBJ2-5, with TRBD1 perhaps the D gene, on 5 matching bases. In nucleotides, the sequence is TGCGCCAGCAGCTCTAGGACAAGAGAGGAGACCCAGTACTTC. This encodes CASSSRTREETQYF.